These T cell receptor beta chains were read from a single sample in a study of blood T cells in healthy people across ages. TCRdb passed the 5' RACE reads through MiXCR, listing each CDR3 protein once. This sample has almost 300,000 distinct CDR3 sequences, with around 30% found just once. Specimen: blood. The receptor set was obtained from a woman in her 70s in good health. The CDR3 runs from the conserved cysteine through the conserved F or W. The D gene is left open where the match is weak. Clone size is stated in some rows and not others, as once, few, many or a class when expanded.

TRBV6-5	-	-	TRBJ2-5	CASSYSLGGQETRYF	TGTGCCAGCAGTTACTCGTTAGGCGGGCAAGAGACCCGGTACTTC
TRBV29-1	-	-	TRBJ2-1	CSVVLGPREQFF	TGCAGCGTTGTGTTAGGCCCACGTGAGCAGTTCTTC
TRBV7-9	-	-	TRBJ2-3	CASSPGGGLASKTDTQYF	TGTGCCAGCAGCCCCGGCGGCGGGCTAGCGAGTAAGACAGATACGCAGTATTTT
TRBV6-1	-	TRBD1	TRBJ2-2	CALRGPGTGELFF	TGTGCCCTCAGGGGGCCGGGCACCGGGGAGCTGTTTTTT
TRBV7-8	-	TRBD2	TRBJ2-3	CASSQSGRGGTDTQYF	TGTGCCAGCAGCCAAAGCGGGAGAGGGGGCACAGATACGCAGTATTTT
TRBV9	many	TRBD2	TRBJ2-3	CASSVMLSGSRADTQYF	TGTGCCAGCAGCGTAATGCTCAGCGGGAGCAGGGCAGATACGCAGTATTTT
TRBV11-2	few	-	TRBJ2-7	CASSLGGLASYEQYF	TGTGCCAGCAGCTTAGGCGGCCTAGCCTCCTACGAGCAGTACTTC
TRBV7-3	-	TRBD2	TRBJ2-2	CASSRSGRGNGELFF	TGTGCCAGCAGCCGTAGCGGGAGGGGAAACGGGGAGCTGTTTTTT
TRBV29-1	-	-	TRBJ2-5	CSVEVSGAQETQYF	TGCAGCGTTGAAGTTAGTGGGGCTCAAGAGACCCAGTACTTC
TRBV18	-	TRBD2	TRBJ2-7	CASSPSGRYHEQYF	TGTGCCAGCTCACCTAGCGGGAGATATCACGAGCAGTACTTC
TRBV3-1	-	TRBD2	TRBJ2-5	CASSQEIGREDQETQYF	TGTGCCAGCAGCCAAGAAATAGGGCGGGAGGACCAGGAGACCCAGTACTTC
TRBV24-1	many	-	TRBJ2-7	CATSFLTMWYF	TGTGCCACCAGTTTCCTGACTATGTGGTACTTC
TRBV6-2/TRBV6-3	-	-	TRBJ2-7	CATMRRLDGHEQYF	TGTGCCACCATGCGGAGACTAGACGGTCACGAGCAGTACTTC
TRBV20-1	-	TRBD1	TRBJ1-5	CSALTGYNQPQHF	TGCAGTGCGCTGACAGGGTACAATCAGCCCCAGCATTTT
TRBV6-6	-	-	TRBJ1-2	CASSTPGQIYGYTF	TGTGCCAGCAGTACCCCGGGACAAATTTATGGCTACACCTTC
TRBV12-5	many	-	TRBJ2-4	CASGWGLRDIQYF	TGTGCTAGTGGTTGGGGACTGAGGGACATTCAGTACTTC
TRBV29-1	many	-	TRBJ2-5	CSVTISKETQYF	TGCAGCGTGACAATATCCAAAGAGACCCAGTACTTC
TRBV6-2/TRBV6-3	-	TRBD2	TRBJ2-7	CASVPSGRAGRSEQYF	TGTGCCAGCGTTCCCTCCGGGAGGGCCGGAAGGAGCGAGCAGTACTTC
TRBV18	few	TRBD2	TRBJ2-1	CASSPAGTSGREEQFF	TGTGCCAGCTCACCGGCCGGGACTAGCGGGAGGGAAGAGCAGTTCTTC
TRBV20-1	few	-	TRBJ2-1	CSATTSSYNEQFF	TGCAGTGCTACAACTAGCTCCTACAATGAGCAGTTCTTC
TRBV5-1	-	TRBD2	TRBJ2-7	CASSIGTSGTQYF	TGCGCCAGCAGCATTGGGACTAGCGGAACTCAGTACTTC
TRBV7-9	-	-	TRBJ2-7	CASSLVQTYERQYF	TGTGCCAGCAGCTTAGTACAAACCTACGAGCGGCAGTACTTC
TRBV7-6	-	-	TRBJ2-6	CASSDYSGANVLTF	TGTGCCAGCAGCGATTACTCTGGGGCCAACGTCCTGACTTTC
TRBV25-1	few	TRBD2	TRBJ2-1	CASSGGLAGVYYF	TGTGCCAGCAGTGGGGGACTAGCGGGGGTTTATTACTTC
TRBV7-2	few	-	TRBJ2-3	CASTDIRAGDTQYF	TGTGCCAGCACCGATATCCGGGCAGGGGATACGCAGTATTTT
TRBV11-1	-	-	TRBJ1-1	CASSPGTSTFF	TGTGCCAGCAGCCCGGGGACAAGTACTTTCTTT
TRBV2	-	-	TRBJ2-4	CASKVDQNIQYF	TGTGCCAGCAAGGTGGATCAAAACATTCAGTACTTC
TRBV7-2	-	-	TRBJ1-5	CASSLPGKPQHF	TGTGCCAGCAGCCTTCCGGGGAAGCCCCAGCATTTT
TRBV28	-	-	TRBJ2-3	CASSLVVRAADTQYF	TGTGCCAGCAGTTTAGTGGTCAGGGCAGCAGATACGCAGTATTTT
TRBV20-1	many	TRBD1	TRBJ1-6	CSAPQTGNNNSPLHF	TGCAGTGCTCCGCAGACAGGGAATAATAATTCACCCCTCCACTTT
TRBV7-3	-	-	TRBJ2-5	CASSSGTGTECF	TGTGCCAGCAGCTCGGGAACCGGGACGGAGTGCTTC
TRBV18	few	-	TRBJ2-7	CASSRTDVLSYEQYF	TGTGCCAGCTCACGGACGGACGTCCTCTCCTACGAGCAGTACTTC
TRBV7-9	few	TRBD1	TRBJ1-4	CASSPGQGYEKLFF	TGTGCCAGCAGCCCCGGACAGGGATACGAAAAACTGTTTTTT
TRBV2	-	-	TRBJ1-5	CASTASQGQWSAQHF	TGTGCCAGCACGGCGTCACAGGGACAATGGTCGGCCCAGCATTTT
TRBV3-1	-	-	TRBJ1-2	CASSQEQGTSSYTF	TGTGCCAGCAGCCAAGAGCAGGGGACATCAAGCTACACCTTC
TRBV28	-	-	TRBJ2-7	CASSSPETALSEQYF	TGTGCCAGCAGTTCCCCAGAGACAGCCTTAAGCGAGCAGTACTTC
TRBV7-6	-	-	TRBJ2-7	CASSPGRRGLYEQYF	TGTGCCAGCAGCCCGGGACGGCGAGGGCTCTACGAGCAGTACTTC
TRBV19	few	-	TRBJ2-6	CASRGSGGANVLTF	TGTGCCAGTCGCGGCTCAGGTGGGGCCAACGTCCTGACTTTC
TRBV7-2	many	TRBD2	TRBJ2-5	CASSLGGGYETQYF	TGTGCCAGCAGCTTAGGGGGGGGTTACGAGACCCAGTACTTC
TRBV7-2	many	TRBD2	TRBJ2-7	CASSPSRGVSYEQYF	TGTGCCAGCAGCCCCTCCCGGGGGGTATCCTACGAGCAGTACTTC
TRBV7-8	-	-	TRBJ1-1	CASSFNRATNTEAFF	TGTGCCAGCAGCTTCAACAGGGCAACGAACACTGAAGCTTTCTTT
TRBV14	many	TRBD2	TRBJ2-1	CASSHLGSGRLNSYNEQFF	TGTGCCAGCAGCCATCTCGGCAGCGGGAGGCTCAACTCCTACAATGAGCAGTTCTTC
TRBV9	-	-	TRBJ1-6	CASSVEVNSPLHF	TGTGCCAGCAGCGTAGAGGTGAATTCACCCCTCCACTTT
TRBV7-3	few	TRBD1	TRBJ2-1	CASSLSPQPGQGYEQFF	TGTGCCAGCAGCTTATCTCCCCAACCGGGACAGGGATATGAGCAGTTCTTC